The clone carrying this T cell receptor (beta chain) was picked up a small number of times. Its antigen remains unidentified. This CDR3 has 19 amino acids. The V and J ends lost 0 bases and 0 bases, in that order; junction bases with no gene match: 5. Germline assignment: CDR1 SGHRS and CDR2 YFSETQ. Building of the TCR beta libraries involved iRepertoire HTBI primers and Arm-PCR of CDR3 regions. Each CDR3 protein is one row after TCRdb ran MiXCR on the multiplex PCR reads. The sample has roughly 380,000 distinct CDR3 sequences; approximately 15% are singletons. The sample comes from a study of regulatory T cells in long-lasting Graves disease. Study-wide background: Less than 3 months of antithyroid drugs had been taken by newly diagnosed Graves' patients. Study outcomes and limitations: Persistent disease exhibited a predilection for TRBV28, TRBJ1-2 and TRBJ2-5.

Time point indicated: newly diagnosed GD, antithyroid drugs for less than 3 months. PBMCs were the source of the RNA used for TCR sequencing. The same sample was also studied in work on T cells in Graves' hyperthyroidism and ophthalmopathy. Turning to that study: Uncontrolled infection, other autoimmune disease, pregnancy or lactation excluded patients. Carried out on the TCR CDR3, a first-round RT-PCR used the HTBI primer set.

Sequences were derived from peripheral blood mononuclear cells (PBMCs), sampled at new diagnosis, from a patient treated with antithyroid drugs. The clonotype originates from a man aged 40-49 years with Graves disease. The chain combines TRBV5-1 with TRBJ1-6, with TRBD1 identical over 11 bases. The CDR3 nucleotides are TGCGCCAGCAGCTTGGGAGGACAGGGGGCCGGCTCCTATAATTCACCCCTCCACTTT. Protein sequence: CASSLGGQGAGSYNSPLHF.